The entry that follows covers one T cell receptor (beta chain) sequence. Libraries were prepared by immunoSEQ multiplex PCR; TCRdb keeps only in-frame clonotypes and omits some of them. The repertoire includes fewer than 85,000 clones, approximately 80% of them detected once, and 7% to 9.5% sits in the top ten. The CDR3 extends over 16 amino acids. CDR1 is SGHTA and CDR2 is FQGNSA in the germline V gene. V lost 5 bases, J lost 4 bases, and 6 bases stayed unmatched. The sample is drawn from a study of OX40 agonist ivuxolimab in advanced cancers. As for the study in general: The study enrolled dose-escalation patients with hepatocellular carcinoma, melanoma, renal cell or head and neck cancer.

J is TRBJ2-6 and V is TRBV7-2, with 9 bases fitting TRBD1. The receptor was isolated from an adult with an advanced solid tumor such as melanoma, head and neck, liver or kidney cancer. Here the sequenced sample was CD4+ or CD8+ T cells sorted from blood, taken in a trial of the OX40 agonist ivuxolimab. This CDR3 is CASSTGGGTGANVLTF. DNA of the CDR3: TGTGCCAGCAGCACAGGGGGCGGAACAGGGGCCAACGTCCTGACTTTC.